This T cell receptor beta chain came from a study of identifying expanded T cells in peripheral blood. This table comes from immunoSEQ multiplex PCR, and its TCRdb copy is limited to in-frame clones, with some not included. The table lists 90,000 or so clones, around nine tenths of them singletons. The CDR3 runs 11 residues. V gave up 6 bases and J gave up 7 bases; unmatched junction bases: 3. Germline lookup yields CDR1 SGHVS and CDR2 FNYEAQ. Healthy donors had no documented immune events, such as infections, while sampled. The TCR comes from a person aged 18 to 70 in good health. Sample: blood. The genes are TRBV7-6 and TRBJ2-7; 7 nucleotides match TRBD2. CDR3 in DNA: TGTGCCAGCAGGGGAGGGCGAGAGCAGTACTTC. This encodes CASRGGREQYF.